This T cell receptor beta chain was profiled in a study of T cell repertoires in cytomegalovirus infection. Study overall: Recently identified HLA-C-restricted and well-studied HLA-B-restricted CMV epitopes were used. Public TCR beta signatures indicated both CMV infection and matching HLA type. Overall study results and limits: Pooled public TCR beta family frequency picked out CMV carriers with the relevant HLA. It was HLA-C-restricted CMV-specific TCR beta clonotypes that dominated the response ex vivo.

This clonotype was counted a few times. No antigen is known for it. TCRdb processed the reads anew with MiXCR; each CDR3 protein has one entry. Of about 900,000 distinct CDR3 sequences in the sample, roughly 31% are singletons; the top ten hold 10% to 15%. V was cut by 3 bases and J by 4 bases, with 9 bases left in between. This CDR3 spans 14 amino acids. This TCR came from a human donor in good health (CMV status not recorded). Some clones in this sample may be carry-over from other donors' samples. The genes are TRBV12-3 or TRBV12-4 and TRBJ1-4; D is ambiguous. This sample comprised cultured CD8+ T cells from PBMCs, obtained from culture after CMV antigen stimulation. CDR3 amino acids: CASSLQGNNEKLFF. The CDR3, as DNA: TGTGCCAGCAGTTTGCAAGGAAATAATGAAAAACTGTTTTTT.